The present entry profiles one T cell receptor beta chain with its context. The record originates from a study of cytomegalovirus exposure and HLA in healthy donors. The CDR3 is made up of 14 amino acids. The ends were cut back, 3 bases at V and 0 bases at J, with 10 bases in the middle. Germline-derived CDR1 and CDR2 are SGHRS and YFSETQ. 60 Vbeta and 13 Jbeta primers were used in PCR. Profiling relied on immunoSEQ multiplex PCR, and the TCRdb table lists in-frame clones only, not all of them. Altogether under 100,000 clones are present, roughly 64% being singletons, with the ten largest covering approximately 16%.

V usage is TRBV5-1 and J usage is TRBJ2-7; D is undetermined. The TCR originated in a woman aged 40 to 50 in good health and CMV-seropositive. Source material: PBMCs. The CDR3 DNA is TGCGCCAGCAGCTCGAAACTACGCTCCTACGAGCAGTACTTC. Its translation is CASSSKLRSYEQYF.